The entry below gives a single TCR beta chain sequence along with its context. Several immunoSEQ plates received, in even portions, the genomic DNA of each subset. This table comes from immunoSEQ multiplex PCR, and its TCRdb copy is limited to in-frame clones, with some not included. The profile shows 2 million to 2.5 million clones, around 93% of them singletons. The CDR3 is made up of 19 amino acids. Germline-derived CDR1 and CDR2 are MNHEY and SMNVEV (reference sequence). V lost 4 bases to trimming and J lost 2 bases, with 24 bases between them. The data are from a study of shared clonotypes between healthy human individuals.

The specimen was naive CD4+ T cells from PBMCs. As for subset: CD45RA+ positively selected. The J gene is TRBJ1-5, the V gene TRBV27, with D possibly being TRBD1 (6 bases). This sequence originates from a man aged 18 to 29 in good health. Some clones in this sample may be carry-over from other donors' samples. CDR3: CASSSKEGGLPLGNQPQHF. Written as DNA, the CDR3 is TGTGCCAGCAGTTCAAAGGAGGGGGGGCTCCCCCTCGGCAATCAGCCCCAGCATTTT.